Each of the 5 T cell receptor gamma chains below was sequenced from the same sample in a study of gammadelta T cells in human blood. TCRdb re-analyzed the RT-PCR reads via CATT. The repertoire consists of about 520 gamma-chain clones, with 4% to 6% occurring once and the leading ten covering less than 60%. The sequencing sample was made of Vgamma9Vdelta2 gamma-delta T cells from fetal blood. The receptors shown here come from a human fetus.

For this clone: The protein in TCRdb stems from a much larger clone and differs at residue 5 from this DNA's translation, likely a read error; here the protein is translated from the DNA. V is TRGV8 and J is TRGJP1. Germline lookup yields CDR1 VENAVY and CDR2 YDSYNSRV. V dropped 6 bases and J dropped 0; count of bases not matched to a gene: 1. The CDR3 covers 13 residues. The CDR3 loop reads CATWNTTGWFKIF. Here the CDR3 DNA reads TGTGCCACCTGGAATACCACTGGTTGGTTCAAGATATTT.

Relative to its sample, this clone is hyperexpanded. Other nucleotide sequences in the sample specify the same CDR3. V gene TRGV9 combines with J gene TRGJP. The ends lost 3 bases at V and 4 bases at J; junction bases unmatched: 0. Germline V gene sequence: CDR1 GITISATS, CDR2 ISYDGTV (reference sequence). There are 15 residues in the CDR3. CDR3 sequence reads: CALWEQELGKKIKVF. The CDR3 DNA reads TGTGCCTTGTGGGAGCAAGAGTTGGGCAAAAAAATCAAGGTATTT.

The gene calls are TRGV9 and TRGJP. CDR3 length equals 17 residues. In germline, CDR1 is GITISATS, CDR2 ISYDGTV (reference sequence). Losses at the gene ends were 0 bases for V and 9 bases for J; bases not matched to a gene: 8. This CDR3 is CALWEVPTGLGKKIKVF. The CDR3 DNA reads TGTGCCTTGTGGGAGGTGCCGACGGGGTTGGGCAAAAAAATCAAGGTATTT.

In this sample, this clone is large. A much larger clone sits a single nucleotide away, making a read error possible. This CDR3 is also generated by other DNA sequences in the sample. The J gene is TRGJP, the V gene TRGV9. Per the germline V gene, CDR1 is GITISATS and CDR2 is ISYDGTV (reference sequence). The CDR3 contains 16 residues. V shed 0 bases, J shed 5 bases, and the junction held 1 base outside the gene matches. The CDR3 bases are TGTGCCTTGTGGGAGGTGAAAGAGTTGGGCAAAAAAATCAAGGTATTT. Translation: CALWEVKELGKKIKVF.

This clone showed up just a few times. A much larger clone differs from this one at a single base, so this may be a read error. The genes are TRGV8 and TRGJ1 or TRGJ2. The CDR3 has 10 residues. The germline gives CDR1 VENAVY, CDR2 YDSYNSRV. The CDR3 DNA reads TGTGCCCCCTGGGATTATAAGAAACTCTTT. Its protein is CAPWDYKKLF.